One sample yielded the 28 T cell receptor beta chains listed below, sequenced in a study of post-analysis software for immune sequencing data. Study-level results: Patients had higher frequencies than controls of four to six TRBV segments, including TRBV5-6, TRBV5-1 and TRBV20-1.

Every TCR beta cDNA library bore unique molecular identifiers. TCRdb re-analysed the PCR reads in MiXCR, keeping a single row per CDR3 protein. In the table there are about 200,000 distinct CDR3 sequences, approximately 28% of which are singletons. The antigens these receptors bind are not known. The sequencing sample was made of blood. The receptors stem from a girl aged 2 to 17 with multiple sclerosis.

There are many counts of this clonotype. J is TRBJ2-7 and V is TRBV29-1; D not resolved. CDR1 is SQVTM, CDR2 ANQGSEA, per germline. The CDR3 contains 12 residues. V lost 4 bases, J lost 0 bases, and 7 bases lay in between. The DNA of the CDR3 is TGCAGCGTTGGGTCAGGCTCCTACGAGCAGTACTTC. Translating gives CSVGSGSYEQYF.

The chain has TRBV20-1 and TRBJ2-7, with D unclear. From germline, CDR1 is DFQATT and CDR2 SNEGSKA (reference sequence). The CDR3 totals 14 residues. Trimming removed 8 bases from V and 0 bases from J, with 17 bases in between. CDR3 loop: CSSRPTPASYEQYF. The CDR3 DNA sequence: TGCAGTTCCCGACCGACACCAGCCTCCTACGAGCAGTACTTC.

To note about this clonotype: This may arise from a read error, as a much more abundant clone is one base away. The chain uses TRBV13 and TRBJ2-1, with 8 bases aligning to TRBD1. The ends lost 7 bases at V and 9 bases at J; junction bases unmatched: 2. CDR3 length: 11 amino acids. CDR1 is PRHDT and CDR2 is FYEKMQ in the germline V gene (reference sequence). The CDR3 DNA is TGTGCCAGCACCACAGGGGGTGAGCAGTTCTTC. This sequence encodes CASTTGGEQFF. The full variable domain, rest sourced from reference TRBV13 and TRBJ2-1, is AAGVIQSPRHLIKEKRETATLKCYPIPRHDTVYWYQQGPGQDPQFLISFYEKMQSDKGSIPDRFSAQQFSDYHSELNMSSLELGDSALYFCASTTGGEQFFGPGTRLTVL.

This clonotype was observed a few times. V and J are TRBV12-3 or TRBV12-4 and TRBJ2-5, with D perhaps assigned TRBD1 or TRBD2 (6 bases each). This CDR3 is built from 14 residues. V was clipped by 5 bases and J by 7 bases, with 17 bases between them. CDR3 sequence (DNA): TGTGCCAGCAGTCGATCGGACGGGGGCGCGACCCAGTACTTC. Its translation: CASSRSDGGATQYF.

About this clonotype itself: A much bigger clone sits one base away, suggesting this may be a read error. The genes are TRBV24-1 and TRBJ2-5, with D perhaps given as TRBD1 or TRBD2 (5 bases each). V lost 1 base, J lost 0 bases, and 14 bases lay in between. The CDR3 is made up of 17 amino acids. The germline V gene encodes CDR1 KGHDR and CDR2 SFDVKD. The CDR3 here is CATSDFSGAEYQETQYF. The CDR3 region has the DNA TGTGCCACCAGTGATTTCTCCGGGGCAGAGTACCAAGAGACCCAGTACTTC.

A remark on this clonotype: One base away lies a much larger clone, so this may be a sequencing read error. CDR3 DNA sequence: TGTGCCAGCAGCTTAAACAGGATGGACACTGAAGCTTTCTTT. Its protein product is CASSLNRMDTEAFF. The J gene is TRBJ1-1, the V gene TRBV7-2; TRBD1 might be the D (5 bases). Germline V lookup: CDR1 SGHTA, CDR2 FQGNSA. V was shortened by 2 bases and J by 3 bases, with 10 bases between the two germline ends. This CDR3 is built from 14 residues.

Comments on this clonotype: A much larger clone is a single base away; this may be a read error. The rearrangement joins TRBV7-9 to TRBJ2-5, with D perhaps given as TRBD1 or TRBD2 (6 bases each). V lost 6 bases and J lost 13, with 18 bases in between. The CDR3 runs 12 residues. Germline values: CDR1 SEHNR, CDR2 FQNEAQ (reference sequence). The CDR3 sequence is CASRGARGRGYF. In nucleotides, the CDR3 is TGTGCCAGCAGAGGAGCCCGGGGGCGAGGGTACTTC.

This clonotype was seen only a few times. V usage is TRBV5-1 and J usage is TRBJ1-1, with D maybe TRBD1 (5 bases). Between the trimmed V and J ends, which lost 1 base and 9 bases, there was a span of 19 bases. Per germline, CDR1 SGHRS and CDR2 YFSETQ. This CDR3 comprises 15 residues. In DNA form, the CDR3 reads TGCGCCAGCAGCTTGTCCGGGACTCCGGGAGATCAAGCTTTCTTT. Translation gives CASSLSGTPGDQAFF.

The chain links TRBV18 to TRBJ1-5, with unresolved D. Germline-derived CDR1 and CDR2 are KGHSH and LQKENI. V shed 2 bases and J shed 2 bases, with 4 bases lying between them. There are 13 residues in the CDR3. Here the CDR3 DNA reads TGTGCCAGCTCACCATCGGGCAATCAGCCCCAGCATTTT. This translates into CASSPSGNQPQHF.

The sample holds many counts of this clonotype. In DNA form, the CDR3 reads TGTGCCAGCAGTAGGACAGGGGGTCGGGACGAGCAGTACTTC. This gives the protein CASSRTGGRDEQYF. The chain joins TRBV12-3 or TRBV12-4 to TRBJ2-7; 10 bases fit TRBD1. V lost 5 bases and J lost 5; bases outside the gene matches: 6. The CDR3 is 14 amino acids.

As for this clonotype: This may come from a read error, since a much larger clone is one base off. The chain uses TRBV20-1 and TRBJ2-1; 9 positions agree with TRBD2. The last part of the DNA fits TRBJ2-7 better; the J call may be wrong. CDR1 is DFQATT and CDR2 is SNEGSKA in the germline V gene (reference sequence). This CDR3 region has 15 residues. CDR3 coding DNA: TGCAGTGCTAGAGGTGGACTAGCGCAATACAATGAGCAGTACTTC. Residues: CSARGGLAQYNEQYF.

This clonotype was seen at least ten times. The V call is TRBV11-2, the J call TRBJ2-7; possibly TRBD2 for D (5 bases). The length of the CDR3 is 13 residues. CDR1 is SGHAT and CDR2 is FQNNGV in the germline V gene. The germline V and J ends were trimmed by 4 bases and 3 bases, with 10 bases remaining between them. The CDR3 DNA sequence: TGTGCCAGCAGCTCCGGACGGGACTACGAGCAGTACTTC. Amino acid sequence: CASSSGRDYEQYF.

The chain has TRBV11-3 and TRBJ2-5; D is uncertain. CDR1 SGHNT and CDR2 YENEEA come from the germline V gene. V gave up 1 base and J gave up 4 bases, with 10 bases separating them. The length of the CDR3 is 14 residues. CDR3 DNA sequence: TGTGCCAGCAGCTTAGGGCCTGTGAGAGAGACCCAGTACTTC. This codes for CASSLGPVRETQYF.

Concerning this clonotype itself: A clone one base away is much larger, so this may be a read error. The chain is built from TRBV19 and TRBJ2-1; D possibly corresponds to TRBD1 (5 bases). This CDR3 comprises 15 residues. Per germline, CDR1 LNHDA and CDR2 SQIVND (reference sequence). The CDR3 reads CASSMAGYQYNERFF. The CDR3, as DNA: TGTGCCAGTAGTATGGCAGGGTACCAATACAATGAGCGGTTCTTC.

This clonotype occurred many times. This chain joins TRBV20-1 and TRBJ2-7; a possible D gene is TRBD2 (5 bases). Looked up from germline, CDR1 is DFQATT and CDR2 is SNEGSKA (reference sequence). CDR3 length: 13 amino acids. V was trimmed by 6 bases and J by 1 base, leaving 13 bases between them. CDR3 sequence reads: CSATPGLSYEQYF. The CDR3 nucleotides are TGCAGTGCCACGCCGGGGTTGTCCTACGAGCAGTACTTC.

This clonotype appeared many times. The rearrangement uses TRBV28 and TRBJ2-3, with D uncertain. In germline, CDR1 is MDHEN, CDR2 SYDVKM. CDR3 length: 14 amino acids. V was shortened by 3 bases and J by 0 bases, with 7 bases between the two germline ends. As DNA, the CDR3 is TGTGCCAGCAGTTTGATTGGCAGCACAGATACGCAGTATTTT. This translates into CASSLIGSTDTQYF.

At least ten counts were recorded for this clonotype. The chain recombines TRBV6-6 with TRBJ1-2, with 10 bases identical to TRBD1. The CDR3 length is 17 residues. In germline, CDR1 is MNHNY, CDR2 SVGAGI (reference sequence). After removal of 4 bases from V and 3 bases from J, the junction contained 11 bases not matched to a gene. For the CDR3, the DNA is TGTGCCAGCAGTTCCCTTGGGACAGGGGATCGGGACTATGGCTACACCTTC. Its protein is CASSSLGTGDRDYGYTF.

This clonotype was observed at least ten times. The chain combines TRBV6-2 or TRBV6-3 with TRBJ2-5; TRBD2 agrees at 13 bases. The CDR3 consists of 15 residues. Losses at the gene ends were 2 bases for V and 5 bases for J; bases not matched to a gene: 2. Germline loops: CDR1 MNHEY, CDR2 SVGEGT. The CDR3 region has the DNA TGTGCCAGCAGTTACCTGACTAGCGGGAGGGAGACCCAGTACTTC. Translating it yields CASSYLTSGRETQYF.

This clonotype appeared once. The chain carries TRBV5-1 and TRBJ1-1, with D possibly matching TRBD1 (5 bases). The germline gives CDR1 SGHRS, CDR2 YFSETQ. The V end lost 1 base, the J end lost 8 bases, and 15 bases lay between the germline ends. The CDR3 has 14 amino acids. The CDR3 region is CASSLQWGDLEAFF. In DNA form, the CDR3 reads TGCGCCAGCAGCTTGCAATGGGGGGACCTGGAAGCTTTCTTT. The full variable domain, its missing parts supplied by reference TRBV5-1 and TRBJ1-1, is KAGVTQTPRYLIKTRGQQVTLSCSPISGHRSVSWYQQTPGQGLQFLFEYFSETQRNKGNFPGRFSGRQFSNSRSEMNVSTLELGDSALYLCASSLQWGDLEAFFGQGTRLTVV.

The rearrangement links TRBV6-6 to TRBJ2-5; 12 positions agree with TRBD1. The CDR3 loop spans 15 amino acids. The J segment lost 11 bases and the V segment lost 6 bases, leaving 13 bases of the junction unmatched. Germline assignment: CDR1 MNHNY and CDR2 SVGAGI (reference sequence). For the CDR3, the DNA is TGTGCCAGCAGCACCGGGACAGGGGGCATCGATGAGCAGTACTTC. Amino acids: CASSTGTGGIDEQYF.

This clonotype was recorded many times. This rearrangement joins TRBV5-1 to TRBJ2-1; TRBD1 agrees at 8 bases. Trimming cost V 1 base and J 6 bases; bases outside gene matches: 6. The germline V gene has CDR1 SGHRS and CDR2 YFSETQ. The CDR3 has 15 residues. CDR3 amino acids: CASSLPTGAGNEQFF. DNA of the CDR3: TGCGCCAGCAGCTTGCCGACAGGGGCGGGCAATGAGCAGTTCTTC.

The genes are TRBV30 and TRBJ1-5; TRBD1 agrees at 7 bases. V shed 5 bases, J shed 3 bases, and the junction held 7 bases outside the gene matches. The V gene's germline CDR1 is GTSNPN and CDR2 SVGIG (reference sequence). The CDR3 runs 14 residues. The CDR3 here is CAWGQGGNNQPQHF. Written as DNA, the CDR3 is TGTGCCTGGGGGCAGGGGGGGAACAATCAGCCCCAGCATTTT. Together with reference TRBV30 and TRBJ1-5, the CDR3 gives the full variable domain: SQTIHQWPATLVQPVGSPLSLECTVEGTSNPNLYWYRQAAGRGLQLLFYSVGIGQISSEVPQNLSASRPQDRQFILSSKKLLLSDSGFYLCAWGQGGNNQPQHFGDGTRLSIL.

This clonotype has at least ten counts. V usage is TRBV4-1 and J usage is TRBJ1-6; no definite D call. Trimming left V 1 base short and J 5 bases short, with 6 bases between. CDR1 and CDR2 from the germline V gene are MGHRA and YSYEKL. CDR3 length equals 14 residues. The CDR3 protein is CASSQGLNNSPLHF. CDR3 DNA: TGCGCCAGCAGCCAAGGTCTTAATAATTCACCCCTCCACTTT.

J is TRBJ1-2 and V is TRBV3-1, with TRBD1 matching over 7 bases. V shed 4 bases, J shed 1 base, and the junction held 15 bases outside the gene matches. CDR1 LGHDT and CDR2 YNNKEL come from the germline V gene (reference sequence). The CDR3 has 18 amino acids. The CDR3: CASSRRTCRDRNNYGYTF. For the CDR3, the DNA is TGTGCCAGCAGCCGCCGCACGTGCCGGGACAGAAATAACTATGGCTACACCTTC.

A few counts support this clonotype. The chain employs TRBV13 and TRBJ1-1; D gene ambiguous. This CDR3 is 12 amino acids long. Trimming stripped 1 base from V and 4 bases from J, with 4 bases between. Germline-derived CDR1 and CDR2 are PRHDT and FYEKMQ (reference sequence). The CDR3: CASSLDPTEAFF. In DNA, the CDR3 is TGTGCCAGCAGCTTAGACCCCACTGAAGCTTTCTTT.

This clonotype came up a few times. This chain joins TRBV5-1 and TRBJ1-1; D gene ambiguous. Germline V gene sequence: CDR1 SGHRS, CDR2 YFSETQ. Trimming removed 1 base from V and 4 bases from J, with 17 bases in between. CDR3 length: 16 amino acids. CDR3 loop: CASSLHIGSVGTEAFF. In nucleotides, the CDR3 is TGCGCCAGCAGCTTGCATATCGGGTCAGTAGGCACTGAAGCTTTCTTT.

Details on this clonotype: A read error may explain this, as a much larger clone is one base away. The chain has TRBV13 and TRBJ2-7; D may match TRBD1 or TRBD2 (5 bases each). Germline CDR1 and CDR2: PRHDT and FYEKMQ (reference sequence). V lost 8 bases and J lost 3, with 17 bases in between. The CDR3 contains 14 residues. Here the CDR3 reads CASSGGKRRYEQYF. The CDR3 coding sequence is TGTGCCAGCTCTGGGGGAAAAAGACGCTACGAGCAGTACTTC.

The chain is built from TRBV5-1 and TRBJ2-6, with 8 bases aligning to TRBD1. CDR1 SGHRS and CDR2 YFSETQ come from the germline V gene. J was trimmed by 2 bases and V by 2 bases; bases with no gene match: 3. The length of the CDR3 is 16 residues. CDR3 region: CASSLQQGAGANVLTF. The DNA of the CDR3 is TGCGCCAGCAGCTTACAACAGGGGGCTGGGGCCAACGTCCTGACTTTC.